This T cell receptor beta chain was found in a study of Ad26.COV2.S vaccination and SARS-CoV-2 variants. On the study more broadly: Recipients of Ad26.COV2.S got it intramuscularly, once or twice 56 days apart.

This CDR3 has 15 residues. Germline-derived CDR1 and CDR2 are PRHDT and FYEKMQ (reference sequence). Trimming left V 5 bases short and J 3 bases short, with 14 bases between. Whole-study results and caveats: In TCR breadth and depth analyses, total T cell responses may have been underestimated.

This sample's treatment: some 20 received Ad26.COV2.S at low or high dose, single or two shots; 5 received placebo; per-sample allocation not given. It was on day 63 after the first vaccine or placebo injection that samples were taken. This adult donor, from Boston, was 18-55 years old. Comments on this clone: Its antigen remains unidentified.

Method: immunoSEQ multiplex PCR; TCRdb's copy keeps in-frame clones and lacks some. This table holds about 350,000 clones, around 89% found once. Sequencing was performed on peripheral blood, taken in a trial of Ad26.COV2.S vaccine versus placebo. The receptor was isolated from a person between 18 and 65 years old who received the Ad26.COV2.S COVID-19 vaccine or a placebo. The rearrangement joins TRBV13 to TRBJ1-5, with D possibly being TRBD1 (6 bases). Written as DNA, the CDR3 is TGTGCCAGCAGCCGGCGGGACACGAACAATCAGCCCCAGCATTTT. Amino acid sequence: CASSRRDTNNQPQHF.